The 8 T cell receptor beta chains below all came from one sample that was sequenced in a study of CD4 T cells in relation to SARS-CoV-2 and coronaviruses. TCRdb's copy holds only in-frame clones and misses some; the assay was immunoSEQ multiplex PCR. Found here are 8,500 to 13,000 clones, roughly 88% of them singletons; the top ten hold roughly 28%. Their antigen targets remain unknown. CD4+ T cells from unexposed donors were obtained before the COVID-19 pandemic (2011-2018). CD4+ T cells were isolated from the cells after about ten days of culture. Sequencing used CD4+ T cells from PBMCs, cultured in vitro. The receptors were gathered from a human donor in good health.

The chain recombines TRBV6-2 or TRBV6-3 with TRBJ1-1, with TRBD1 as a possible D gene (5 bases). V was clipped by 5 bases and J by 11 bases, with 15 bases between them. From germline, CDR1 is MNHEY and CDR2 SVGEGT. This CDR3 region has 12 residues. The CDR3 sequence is CASSKTGGYAFF. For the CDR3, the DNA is TGTGCCAGCAGTAAAACAGGAGGGTACGCTTTCTTT.

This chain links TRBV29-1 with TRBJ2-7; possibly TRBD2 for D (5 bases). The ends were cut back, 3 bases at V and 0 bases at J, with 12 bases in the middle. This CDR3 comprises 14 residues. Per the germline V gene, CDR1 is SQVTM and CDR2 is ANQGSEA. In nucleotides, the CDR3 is TGCAGCGTTGATGGAGGTTTCGGCTCCTACGAGCAGTACTTC. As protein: CSVDGGFGSYEQYF.

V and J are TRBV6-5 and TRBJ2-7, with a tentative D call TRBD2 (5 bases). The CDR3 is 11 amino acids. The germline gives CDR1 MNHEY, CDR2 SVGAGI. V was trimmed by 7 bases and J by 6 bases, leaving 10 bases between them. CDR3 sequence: CASTSEGEQYF. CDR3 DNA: TGTGCCAGCACTTCCGAGGGCGAGCAGTACTTC.

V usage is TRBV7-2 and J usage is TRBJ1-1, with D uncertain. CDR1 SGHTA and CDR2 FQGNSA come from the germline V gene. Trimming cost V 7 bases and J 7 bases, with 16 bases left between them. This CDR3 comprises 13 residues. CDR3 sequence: CASTFRGPIEAFF. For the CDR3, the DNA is TGTGCCAGCACCTTCCGCGGACCCATTGAAGCTTTCTTT.

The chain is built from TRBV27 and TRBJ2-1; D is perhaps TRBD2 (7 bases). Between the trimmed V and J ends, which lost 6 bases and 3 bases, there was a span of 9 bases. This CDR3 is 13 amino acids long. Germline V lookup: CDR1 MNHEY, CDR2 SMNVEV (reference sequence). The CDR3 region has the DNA TGTGCCAGCAGGAGGGGGGGCTACAATGAGCAGTTCTTC. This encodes CASRRGGYNEQFF.

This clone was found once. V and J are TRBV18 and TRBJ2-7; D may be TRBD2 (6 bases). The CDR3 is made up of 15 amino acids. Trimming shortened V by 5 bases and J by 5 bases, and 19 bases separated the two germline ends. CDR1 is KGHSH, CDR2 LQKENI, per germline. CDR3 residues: CASSTSEGRFHEQYF. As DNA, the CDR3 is TGTGCCAGCTCAACCTCGGAGGGTCGTTTCCACGAGCAGTACTTC.

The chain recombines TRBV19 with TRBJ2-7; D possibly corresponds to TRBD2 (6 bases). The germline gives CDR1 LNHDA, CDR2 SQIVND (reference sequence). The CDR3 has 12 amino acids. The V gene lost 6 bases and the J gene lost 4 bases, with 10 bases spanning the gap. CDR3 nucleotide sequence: TGTGCCAGTAGGAACGCGGGGTACGAGCAGTACTTC. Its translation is CASRNAGYEQYF.

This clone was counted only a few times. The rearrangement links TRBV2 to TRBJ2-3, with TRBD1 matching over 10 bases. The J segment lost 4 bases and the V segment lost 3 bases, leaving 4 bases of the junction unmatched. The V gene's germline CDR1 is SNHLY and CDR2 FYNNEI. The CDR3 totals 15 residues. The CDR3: CASSEDRGIADTQYF. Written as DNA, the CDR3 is TGTGCCAGCAGTGAGGACAGGGGGATAGCAGATACGCAGTATTTT.